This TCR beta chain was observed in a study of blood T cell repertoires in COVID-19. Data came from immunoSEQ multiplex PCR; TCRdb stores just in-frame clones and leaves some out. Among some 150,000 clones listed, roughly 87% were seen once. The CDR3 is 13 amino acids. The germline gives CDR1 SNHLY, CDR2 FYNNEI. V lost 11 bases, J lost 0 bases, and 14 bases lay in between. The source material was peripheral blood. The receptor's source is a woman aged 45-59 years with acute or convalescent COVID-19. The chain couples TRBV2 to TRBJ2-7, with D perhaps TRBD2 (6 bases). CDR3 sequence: CAAKAGGSYEQYF. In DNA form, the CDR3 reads TGTGCCGCCAAAGCCGGGGGCTCCTACGAGCAGTACTTC.